This TCR beta chain was obtained from a study of blood T cell repertoires in COVID-19. About the research overall: Researchers got acute and convalescent COVID-19 samples from the United States, Italy and Spain. The cDNA or gDNA used as material had been derived from T cells, B-cell-depleted T cells, or PBMCs.

In the authors' methods: Amplification of reference gene primers provided the estimated nucleated cell counts. Only in-frame clones appear in the TCRdb table, and some are missing; sequencing was by immunoSEQ multiplex PCR. V and J calls and clone size are copied from that table; D and trimming were computed from the DNA. The sample has about 220,000 clones; around 84% are singletons. From germline, CDR1 is LNHDA and CDR2 SQIVND (reference sequence). The trim removed 6 bases at V and 1 base at J, leaving 1 base unmatched. The CDR3 totals 14 residues. The gene calls are TRBV19 and TRBJ2-3; the match to TRBD2 covers 10 bases. The sample consisted of peripheral blood. This TCR derives from a man in his forties who had recovered from COVID-19. CDR3 bases: TGTGCCAGTAGGGGGACTAGCGGCACAGATACGCAGTATTTT. Translating gives CASRGTSGTDTQYF.